This TCR beta chain stems from a study of blood T cell repertoires in COVID-19. Study-wide context: Donors in the United States, Italy and Spain gave samples during acute or convalescent COVID-19. PBMCs, B-cell-depleted T cells, or T cells were the source of the cDNA or gDNA that made up the material.

Germline V gives CDR1 MNHEY, CDR2 SMNVEV (reference sequence). The CDR3 spans 14 residues. V lost 2 bases and J lost 7, with 11 bases in between. As handled by the study authors: Amplification of reference gene primers was used by the study to estimate nucleated cell counts. The repertoire was sequenced with immunoSEQ multiplex PCR; TCRdb's copy has only in-frame clones and lacks some. The V and J calls and clone size are taken from that table; D and trimming were inferred from the DNA. The sample yields approximately 300,000 clones, 87% seen once. Donors of Cohort 3 who recovered were those that had two negative PCRs, clearance, or symptom resolution.

This rearrangement joins TRBV27 to TRBJ1-4; D may be TRBD1 (5 bases). This TCR derives from a woman in her twenties or thirties who had recovered from COVID-19. The sequencing input was PBMCs or T cells enriched from blood (not recorded which). CDR3: CASSLRGRVEKLFF. The CDR3 nucleotides are TGTGCCAGCAGTTTAAGGGGCAGGGTTGAAAAACTGTTTTTT.